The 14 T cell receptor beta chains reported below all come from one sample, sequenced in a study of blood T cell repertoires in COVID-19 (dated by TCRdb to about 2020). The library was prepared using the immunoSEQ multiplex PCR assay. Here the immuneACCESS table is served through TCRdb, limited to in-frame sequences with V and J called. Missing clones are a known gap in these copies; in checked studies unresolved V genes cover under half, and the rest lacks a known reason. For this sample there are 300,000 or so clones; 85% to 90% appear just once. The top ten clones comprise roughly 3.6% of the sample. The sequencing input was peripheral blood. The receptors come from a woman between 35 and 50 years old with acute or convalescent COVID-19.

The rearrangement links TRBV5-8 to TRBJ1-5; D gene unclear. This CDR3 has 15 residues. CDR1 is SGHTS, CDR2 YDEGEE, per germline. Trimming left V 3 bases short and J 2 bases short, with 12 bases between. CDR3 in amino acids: CASSSTGFGNQPQHF. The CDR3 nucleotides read TGTGCCAGCAGCTCGACGGGTTTTGGCAATCAGCCCCAGCATTTT.

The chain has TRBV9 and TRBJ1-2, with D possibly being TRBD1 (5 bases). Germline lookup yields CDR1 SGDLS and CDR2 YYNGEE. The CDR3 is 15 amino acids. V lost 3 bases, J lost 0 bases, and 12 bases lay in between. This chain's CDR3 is CASSGATEPNYGYTF. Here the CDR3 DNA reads TGTGCCAGCAGCGGGGCGACAGAACCTAACTATGGCTACACCTTC.

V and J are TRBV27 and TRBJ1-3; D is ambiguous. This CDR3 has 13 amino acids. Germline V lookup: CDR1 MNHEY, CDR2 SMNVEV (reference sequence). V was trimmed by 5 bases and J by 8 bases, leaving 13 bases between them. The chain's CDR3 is CASSMAGMDTIYF. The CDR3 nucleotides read TGTGCCAGCAGTATGGCGGGGATGGACACCATATATTTT.

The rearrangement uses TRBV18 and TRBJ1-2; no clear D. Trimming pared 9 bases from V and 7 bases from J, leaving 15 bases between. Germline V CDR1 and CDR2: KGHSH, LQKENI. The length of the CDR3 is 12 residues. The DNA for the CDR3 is TGTGCCAGTCGGGATTTAACGGGTGGCTACACCTTC. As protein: CASRDLTGGYTF.

In DNA form, the CDR3 reads TGTGCCAGCAGCCCCTGGGGAGGACCCGTGAACACCGGGGAGCTGTTTTTT. Its protein is CASSPWGGPVNTGELFF. The rearrangement uses TRBV3-1 (or the pseudogene TRBV3-2) and TRBJ2-2; D possibly corresponds to TRBD2 (6 bases). From germline, CDR1 is LGHDT and CDR2 YNNKEL (reference sequence). The ends were cut back, 4 bases at V and 1 base at J, with 16 bases in the middle. The CDR3 runs to 17 residues.

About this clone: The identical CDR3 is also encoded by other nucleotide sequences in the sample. CDR3 region: CASSQVQGAGEQYV. The CDR3 DNA follows: TGCGCCAGCAGCCAAGTACAGGGGGCTGGTGAGCAGTACGTC. The gene calls are TRBV4-1 and TRBJ2-7; 9 nucleotides line up with TRBD1. Germline V gene lookup returns CDR1 MGHRA and CDR2 YSYEKL. The CDR3 runs to 14 residues. With 1 base clipped from V and 7 bases from J, the junction kept 5 bases outside the gene matches.

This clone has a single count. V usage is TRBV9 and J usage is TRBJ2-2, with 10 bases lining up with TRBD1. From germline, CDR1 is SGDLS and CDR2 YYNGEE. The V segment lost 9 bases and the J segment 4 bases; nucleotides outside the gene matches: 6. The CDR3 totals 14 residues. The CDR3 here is CATGQGLATGELFF. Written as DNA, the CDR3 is TGTGCCACGGGACAGGGGTTAGCCACCGGGGAGCTGTTTTTT.

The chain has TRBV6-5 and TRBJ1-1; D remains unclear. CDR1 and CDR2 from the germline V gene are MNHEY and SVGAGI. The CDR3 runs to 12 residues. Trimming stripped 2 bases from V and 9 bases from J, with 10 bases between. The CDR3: CASSYRGTKAFF. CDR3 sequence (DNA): TGTGCCAGCAGTTACCGGGGTACTAAAGCTTTCTTT.

The CDR3 spells CASTTGGAGDRYTF. DNA of the CDR3: TGTGCCAGTACTACAGGGGGCGCCGGGGATCGCTACACCTTC. This chain joins TRBV27 and TRBJ1-2; TRBD1 agrees at 9 bases. The junction had 14 bases not matched to a gene; V was cut back by 9 bases and J by 9 bases. This CDR3 has 14 residues. Germline assignment: CDR1 MNHEY and CDR2 SMNVEV (reference sequence).

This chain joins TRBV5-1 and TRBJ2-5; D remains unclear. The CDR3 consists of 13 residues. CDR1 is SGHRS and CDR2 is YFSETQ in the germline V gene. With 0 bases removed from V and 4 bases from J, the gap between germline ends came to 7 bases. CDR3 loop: CASSLEKRETQYF. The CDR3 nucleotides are TGCGCCAGCAGCTTGGAAAAGAGAGAGACCCAGTACTTC. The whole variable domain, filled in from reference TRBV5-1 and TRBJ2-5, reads KAGVTQTPRYLIKTRGQQVTLSCSPISGHRSVSWYQQTPGQGLQFLFEYFSETQRNKGNFPGRFSGRQFSNSRSEMNVSTLELGDSALYLCASSLEKRETQYFGPGTRLLVL.

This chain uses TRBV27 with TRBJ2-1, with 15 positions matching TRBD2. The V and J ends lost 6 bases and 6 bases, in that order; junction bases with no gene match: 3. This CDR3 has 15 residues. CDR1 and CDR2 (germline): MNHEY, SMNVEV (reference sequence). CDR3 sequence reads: CASSPGLAGGNEQFF. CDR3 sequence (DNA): TGTGCCAGCAGCCCGGGACTAGCGGGGGGCAATGAGCAGTTCTTC.

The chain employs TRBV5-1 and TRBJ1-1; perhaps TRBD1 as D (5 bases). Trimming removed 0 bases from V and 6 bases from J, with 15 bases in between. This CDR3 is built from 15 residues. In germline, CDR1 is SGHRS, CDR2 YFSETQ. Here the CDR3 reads CASSLAGRAESEAFF. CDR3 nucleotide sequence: TGCGCCAGCAGCTTGGCGGGCAGGGCGGAATCTGAAGCTTTCTTT. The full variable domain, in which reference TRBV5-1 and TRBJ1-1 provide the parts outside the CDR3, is KAGVTQTPRYLIKTRGQQVTLSCSPISGHRSVSWYQQTPGQGLQFLFEYFSETQRNKGNFPGRFSGRQFSNSRSEMNVSTLELGDSALYLCASSLAGRAESEAFFGQGTRLTVV.

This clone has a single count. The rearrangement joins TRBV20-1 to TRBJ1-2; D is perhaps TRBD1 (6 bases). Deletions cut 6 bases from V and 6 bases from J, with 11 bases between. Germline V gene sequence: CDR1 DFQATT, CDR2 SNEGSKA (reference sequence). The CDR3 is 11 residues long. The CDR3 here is CSAFGGDGYTF. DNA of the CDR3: TGCAGTGCCTTTGGGGGCGATGGCTACACCTTC.

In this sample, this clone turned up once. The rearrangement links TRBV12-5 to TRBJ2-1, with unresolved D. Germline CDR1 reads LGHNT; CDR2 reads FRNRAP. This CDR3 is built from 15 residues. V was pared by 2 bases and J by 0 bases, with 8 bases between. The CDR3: CASGLLQSSYNEQFF. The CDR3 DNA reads TGTGCTAGTGGTTTGTTACAGAGCTCCTACAATGAGCAGTTCTTC.